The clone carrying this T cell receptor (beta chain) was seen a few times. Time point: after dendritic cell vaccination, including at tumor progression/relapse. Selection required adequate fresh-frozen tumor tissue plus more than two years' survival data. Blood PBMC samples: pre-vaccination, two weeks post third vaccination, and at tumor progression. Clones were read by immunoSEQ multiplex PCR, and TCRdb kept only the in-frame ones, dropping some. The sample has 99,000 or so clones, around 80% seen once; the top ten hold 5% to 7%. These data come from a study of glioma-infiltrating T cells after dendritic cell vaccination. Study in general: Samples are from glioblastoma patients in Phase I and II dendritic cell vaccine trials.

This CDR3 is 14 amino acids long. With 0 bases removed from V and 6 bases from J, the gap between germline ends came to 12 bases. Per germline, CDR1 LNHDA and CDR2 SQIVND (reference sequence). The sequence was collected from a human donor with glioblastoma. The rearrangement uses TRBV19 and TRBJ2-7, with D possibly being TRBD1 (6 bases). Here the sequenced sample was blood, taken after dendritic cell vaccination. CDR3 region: CASSIEGRGSEQYF. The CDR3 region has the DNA TGTGCCAGTAGTATAGAGGGCAGGGGAAGCGAGCAGTACTTC. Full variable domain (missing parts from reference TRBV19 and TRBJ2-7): DGGITQSPKYLFRKEGQNVTLSCEQNLNHDAMYWYRQDPGQGLRLIYYSQIVNDFQKGDIAEGYSVSREKKESFPLTVTSAQKNPTAFYLCASSIEGRGSEQYFGPGTRLTVT.